This TCR beta chain stems from a study of blood T cell repertoires in COVID-19 (dated by TCRdb to the early 2020s). For the wider study: Samples from collaborators originated in the United States, Italy and Spain and spanned both the acute and convalescent phases of COVID-19. The material from the prospective study consisted of cDNA or gDNA derived from T cells, B-cell-depleted T cells, or PBMCs. Deeply sampled blood TCRbeta repertoires from subjects exposed to, actively infected with, or recovered from COVID-19 were included in the dataset. The repertoires were released in a freely available public database intended as a resource for research on the immune response to SARS-CoV-2. The samples were drawn from two sources: the first 160 participants of the ongoing ImmuneRACE study, and 1,000 to 1,500 subjects contributed by 6 global collaborators. A de-identified subject ID, COVID-19 status, age in years and sex were almost always included in the sample metadata. Where available, HLA class I and class II types were obtained from metadata supplied by the sample provider rather than from assay-based typing. Findings and caveats that apply to the study as a whole: How much clinical and demographic metadata was included differed by source and by participant, and the metadata was provided uncurated.

In the prospective study, participants were about 18 to 90 years old, resided in about two dozen geographic areas of the United States, and were enrolled through a virtual design. In the prospective study, participants were assigned to cohorts based on the clinical history participants reported in a screening survey and a study questionnaire. ImmuneRACE Cohort 3 recovered participants were defined by two consecutive negative NP/OP PCR tests, healthcare professional clearance, or symptom resolution. In the prospective study, mobile phlebotomists collected whole blood, serum and a nasopharyngeal or oropharyngeal swab from each participant. Participants in the prospective study had the option to provide additional blood draws and questionnaires over a roughly 2-month period. Before DNA extraction, blood samples from the prospective study were shipped at room temperature or frozen. The germline V gene gives CDR1 as SGHRS and CDR2 as YFSETQ. V loses 10 bases, J loses 0 bases, and the germline ends lie 35 bases apart. Taken from cysteine to phenylalanine, the CDR3 has 21 residues. Solely the CDR3 DNA is kept, with 63 bases framed from the first base.

Worth noting for this clone: Its recognized antigen is unknown. Base qualities are not recorded, but no much larger clone differs from it by a single base.

TCRbeta CDR3 regions were amplified from genomic DNA by means of the immunoSEQ Assay, a bias-controlled multiplex PCR. Per the original workflow: Nucleated cell counts per sample were estimated from amplification of reference gene primers within the assay. Sequence reads were collapsed and filtered to measure the absolute abundance of every unique TCRbeta CDR3 rearrangement. For each sample, productive Simpson clonality was calculated as the square root of Simpson's diversity index across productive rearrangements. TCRdb mirrors the immuneACCESS table, restricted to in-frame sequences. Some clones are absent from its copies; in checked studies, under half trace to an unresolved V gene, and the reason for the others is unknown. For V, J and clone size, that table is used; D and trimming come from the DNA. This sample holds some 170,000 clones; about 78% were observed only once. The top ten clonotypes cover 17% of the sample.

The source material was PBMCs or T cells enriched from blood (not recorded which). The TCR originated in a woman between 45 and 65 years old who had recovered from COVID-19. The sequence joins TRBV5-1 to TRBJ1-5; a weak D assignment points to TRBD1 (5 bases agree). In nucleotides, the sequence is TGCGCCCGTATCGAGATGGGAGGGATTATGGGACGTGATGATAGCAATCAGCCCCAGCATTTT. Its translation is CARIEMGGIMGRDDSNQPQHF.